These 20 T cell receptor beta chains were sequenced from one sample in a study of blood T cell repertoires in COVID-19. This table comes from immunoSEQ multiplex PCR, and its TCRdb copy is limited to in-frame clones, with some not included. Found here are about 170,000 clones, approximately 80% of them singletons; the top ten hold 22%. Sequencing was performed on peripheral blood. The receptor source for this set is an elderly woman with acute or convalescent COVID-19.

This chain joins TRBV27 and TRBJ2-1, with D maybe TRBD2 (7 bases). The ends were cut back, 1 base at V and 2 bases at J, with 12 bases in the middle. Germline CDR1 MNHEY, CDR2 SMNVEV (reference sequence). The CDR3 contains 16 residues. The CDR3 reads CASSLYAGAAYNEQFF. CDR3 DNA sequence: TGTGCCAGCAGTTTATATGCGGGGGCTGCCTACAATGAGCAGTTCTTC.

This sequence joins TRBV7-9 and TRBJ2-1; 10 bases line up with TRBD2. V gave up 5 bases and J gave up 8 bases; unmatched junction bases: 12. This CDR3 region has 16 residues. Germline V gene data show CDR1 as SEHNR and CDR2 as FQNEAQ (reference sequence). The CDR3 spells CASSRIAGGLRDEQFF. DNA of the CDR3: TGTGCCAGCAGCAGAATAGCGGGAGGCCTACGGGATGAGCAGTTCTTC.

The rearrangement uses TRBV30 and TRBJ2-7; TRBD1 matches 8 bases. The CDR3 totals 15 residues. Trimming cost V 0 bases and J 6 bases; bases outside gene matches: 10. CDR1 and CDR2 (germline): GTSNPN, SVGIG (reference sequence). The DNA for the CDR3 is TGTGCCTGGAGTGTAGCGCGCCAGGGGGCGATCGAGCAGTACTTC. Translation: CAWSVARQGAIEQYF.

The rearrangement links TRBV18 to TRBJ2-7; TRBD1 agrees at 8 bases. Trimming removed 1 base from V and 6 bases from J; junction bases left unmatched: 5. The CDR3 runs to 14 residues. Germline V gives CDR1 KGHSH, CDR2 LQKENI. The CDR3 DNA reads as TGTGCCAGCTCACCACAGGACAGGGTAGGCGAGCAGTACTTC. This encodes CASSPQDRVGEQYF.

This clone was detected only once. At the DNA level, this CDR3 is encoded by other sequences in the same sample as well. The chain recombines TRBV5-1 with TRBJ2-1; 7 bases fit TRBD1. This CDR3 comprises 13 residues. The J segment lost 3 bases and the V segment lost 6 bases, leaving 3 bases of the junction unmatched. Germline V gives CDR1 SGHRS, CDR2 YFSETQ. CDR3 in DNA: TGCGCCAGCACCCGGGACAGCTACAATGAGCAGTTCTTC. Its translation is CASTRDSYNEQFF.

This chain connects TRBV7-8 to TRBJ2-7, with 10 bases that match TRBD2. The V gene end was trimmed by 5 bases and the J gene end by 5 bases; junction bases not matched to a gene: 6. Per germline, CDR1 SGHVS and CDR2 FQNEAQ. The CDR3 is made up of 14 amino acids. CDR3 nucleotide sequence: TGTGCCAGCAGCAAGGGGACTAGCGTAGACGAGCAGTACTTC. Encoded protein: CASSKGTSVDEQYF.

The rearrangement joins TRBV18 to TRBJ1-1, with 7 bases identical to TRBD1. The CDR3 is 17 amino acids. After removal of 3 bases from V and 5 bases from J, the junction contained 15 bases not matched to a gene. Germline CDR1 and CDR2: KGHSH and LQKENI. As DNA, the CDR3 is TGTGCCAGCTCACCCTCGGCGTCCAGACAGGGAAAAACTGAAGCTTTCTTT. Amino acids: CASSPSASRQGKTEAFF.

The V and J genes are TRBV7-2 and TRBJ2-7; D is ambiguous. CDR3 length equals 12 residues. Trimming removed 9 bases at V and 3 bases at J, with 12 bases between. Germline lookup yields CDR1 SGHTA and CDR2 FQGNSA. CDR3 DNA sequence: TGTGCCAGTCGGTTACCTAGCTACGAGCAGTACTTC. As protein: CASRLPSYEQYF.

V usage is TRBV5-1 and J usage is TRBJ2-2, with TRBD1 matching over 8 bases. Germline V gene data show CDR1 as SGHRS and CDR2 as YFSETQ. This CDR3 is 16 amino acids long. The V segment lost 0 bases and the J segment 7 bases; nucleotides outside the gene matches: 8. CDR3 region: CASSLAPTGDVGELFF. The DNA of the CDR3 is TGCGCCAGCAGCTTGGCCCCGACAGGGGATGTCGGGGAGCTGTTTTTT.

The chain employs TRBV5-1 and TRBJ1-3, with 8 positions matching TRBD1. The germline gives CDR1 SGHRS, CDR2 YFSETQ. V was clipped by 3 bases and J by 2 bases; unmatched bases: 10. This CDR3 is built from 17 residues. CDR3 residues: CASSSGRLQGAGNTIYF. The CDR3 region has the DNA TGCGCCAGCAGCTCGGGTCGTTTACAGGGGGCTGGAAACACCATATATTTT.

For the CDR3, the DNA is TGTGCCAGCAGTGACCAGGGCACTGAAGCTTTCTTT. Amino acids: CASSDQGTEAFF. The chain employs TRBV6-1 and TRBJ1-1, with a tentative D call TRBD1 (5 bases). V lost 3 bases and J lost 4, with 6 bases in between. Germline V gives CDR1 MNHNS, CDR2 SASEGT. The CDR3 spans 12 residues.

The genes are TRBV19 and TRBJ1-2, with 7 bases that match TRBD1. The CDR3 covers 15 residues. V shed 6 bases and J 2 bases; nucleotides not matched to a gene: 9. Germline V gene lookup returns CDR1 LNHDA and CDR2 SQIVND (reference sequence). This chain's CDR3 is CASSPSGQKNYGYTF. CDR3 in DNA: TGTGCCAGTAGCCCATCGGGACAGAAGAACTATGGCTACACCTTC.

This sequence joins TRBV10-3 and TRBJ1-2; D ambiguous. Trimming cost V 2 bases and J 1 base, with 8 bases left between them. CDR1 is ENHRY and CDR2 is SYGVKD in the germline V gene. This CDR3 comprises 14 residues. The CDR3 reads CAISEGRFNYGYTF. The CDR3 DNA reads TGTGCCATCAGTGAGGGCAGATTTAACTATGGCTACACCTTC.

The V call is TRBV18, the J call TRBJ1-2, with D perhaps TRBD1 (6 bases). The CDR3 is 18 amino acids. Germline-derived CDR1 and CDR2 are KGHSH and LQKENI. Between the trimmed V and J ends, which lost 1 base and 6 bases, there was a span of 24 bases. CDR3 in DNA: TGTGCCAGCTCACCACTGTCAAGGACAGCCTACCAGGGGAATGGCTACACCTTC. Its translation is CASSPLSRTAYQGNGYTF.

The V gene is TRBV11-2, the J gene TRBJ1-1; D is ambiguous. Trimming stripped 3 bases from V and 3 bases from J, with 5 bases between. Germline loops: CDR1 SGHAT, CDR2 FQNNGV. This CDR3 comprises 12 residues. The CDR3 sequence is CASSLEYTEAFF. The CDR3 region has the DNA TGTGCCAGCAGCTTGGAGTACACTGAAGCTTTCTTT.

CDR3: CASSPDRSNTGELFF. The CDR3 DNA sequence: TGCGCCAGCAGCCCGGACAGATCGAACACCGGGGAGCTGTTTTTT. The V and J genes are TRBV5-1 and TRBJ2-2; weak D call: TRBD1 (6 bases). The germline V gene has CDR1 SGHRS and CDR2 YFSETQ. This CDR3 has 15 amino acids. V lost 4 bases and J lost 0, with 10 bases in between.

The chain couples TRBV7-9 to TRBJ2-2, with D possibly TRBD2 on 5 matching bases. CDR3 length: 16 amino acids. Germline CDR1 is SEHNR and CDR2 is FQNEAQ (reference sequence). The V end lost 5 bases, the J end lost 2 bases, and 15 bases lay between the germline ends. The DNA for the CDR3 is TGTGCCAGCAGCCACTTGGCGCGGGTAAACACCGGGGAGCTGTTTTTT. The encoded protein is CASSHLARVNTGELFF.

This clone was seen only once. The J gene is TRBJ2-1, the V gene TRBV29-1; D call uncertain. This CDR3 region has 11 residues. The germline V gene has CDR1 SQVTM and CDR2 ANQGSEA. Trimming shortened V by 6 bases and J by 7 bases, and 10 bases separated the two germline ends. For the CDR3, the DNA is TGCAGCGTCCCAGAGGAGAATGAGCAGTTCTTC. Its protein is CSVPEENEQFF.

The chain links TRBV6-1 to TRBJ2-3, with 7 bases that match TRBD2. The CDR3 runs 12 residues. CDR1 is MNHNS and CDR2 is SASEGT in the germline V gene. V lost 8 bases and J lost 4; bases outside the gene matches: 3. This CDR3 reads CASSAGADTQYF. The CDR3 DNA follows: TGTGCCAGCTCGGCGGGAGCAGATACGCAGTATTTT.

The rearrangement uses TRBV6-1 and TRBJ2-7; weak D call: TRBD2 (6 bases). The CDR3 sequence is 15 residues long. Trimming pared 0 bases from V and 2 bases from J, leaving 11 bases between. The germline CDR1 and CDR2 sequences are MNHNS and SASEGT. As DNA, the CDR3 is TGTGCCAGCAGTGAAGCGGGTAGCGGTGCCTACGAGCAGTACTTC. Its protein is CASSEAGSGAYEQYF.